This T cell receptor beta chain was captured in a study of T-cell memory formation after mild COVID-19. On the study more broadly: TCR clusters mostly belonged to single donors.

TCRdb re-called the 5' RACE reads through MiXCR, storing one row per CDR3 protein. The sample lists roughly 150,000 distinct CDR3 sequences; roughly 15% were seen once. Study-wide findings and caveats: Several responding clones turned up in pre-infection memory, indicating that cross-reactive memory may have taken part.

The CDR3 is 15 amino acids. Trimming removed 3 bases at V and 3 bases at J, with 15 bases between. This clonotype was observed a few times. The antigen is unknown. Sequenced material: PBMCs or a T cell subset sorted from them (not recorded which). The receptor was derived from an adult woman who had mild COVID-19 (a few samples of this study predate the infection). Cell type and time point are not known. The rearrangement joins TRBV12-3 or TRBV12-4 to TRBJ2-7; D might be TRBD2 (5 bases). CDR3 sequence reads: CASSFAGEGFYEQYF. The CDR3 region has the DNA TGTGCCAGCAGTTTTGCCGGCGAGGGATTCTACGAGCAGTACTTC.